This note documents a single T cell receptor (beta chain) sequence. Its antigen is not yet known. There are no base qualities to consult, and no much larger clone falls within one base. Trimming costs V 1 base and J 4 bases, and their ends lie 9 bases apart. The CDR3 starts with the cysteine, ends with the phenylalanine, and has 14 residues. CDR3 DNA only is kept here, 42 bases in frame from base 1. CDR1 and CDR2, looked up from the germline V gene (reference sequence), are MNHNY and SVGAGI. This specimen belongs to a study of glioma-infiltrating T cells (dated by TCRdb to the mid-2010s). The study in broad terms: Glioma tissue, non-neoplastic brain tissue and matched peripheral blood mononuclear cells were used as sources from which TCR alpha- and beta-chain repertoires were sequenced. To measure divergence between tissue and blood T-cell populations, each tissue-infiltrating repertoire was compared with the peripheral blood repertoire of the same patient. The paired cohort was made up of three low-grade glioma patients, several primary glioblastoma patients and three non-glioma patients who contributed non-neoplastic brain tissue.

What the study reported, not specific to this receptor: VJ-independent divergence between tissue and blood was below expectation in non-neoplastic patients but above expectation in all gliomas, especially low-grade gliomas. Only a very small number of CDR3 sequences turned up in both tissue and blood, a result put down to high CDR3 diversity combined with limited sampling. Group comparisons were based on small numbers of patients: three non-neoplastic, three low-grade glioma and 7 to 9 glioblastoma patients.

TCR alpha and beta CDR3 regions were amplified with the iRepertoire nested amplicon-rescue multiplex PCR (arm-PCR) platform from RNA. For one-step reverse transcription and amplification, roughly 85-400 ng of tissue mRNA or PBMC total RNA was used as input. After bead purification, a secondary multiplex PCR added Illumina adapters, and libraries were gel-purified between 200 and 400 bp. Internal 6-nucleotide barcodes were carried by the libraries and were used for demultiplexing. The libraries were sequenced on an Illumina MiSeq using 2x220 or 2x250 nucleotide paired-end reads. Per the original workflow: FLASH 1.2.11 was used to merge paired reads, and BWA-MEM then aligned the reads to the GRCh37 human genome before TRA and TRB reads were extracted. An IMGT-derived reference of cassette sequences and CDR3 motifs, with pseudogenes included, was used for V and J assignment. Reads were translated in three frames, and productive CDR3s were defined as those with a C...FGXG motif and no stop codons. Clonotypes were defined as unique combinations of V-J cassette pair and CDR3 amino acid sequence. Reads were filtered by Hamming distance, thresholded by each sample's sequence error rate in mapped regions. In TCRdb, the public reads were trimmed at Q25 with fastp and aligned with MiXCR, with productive beta chains retained. Each record represents a unique CDR3 protein, reported with the most common genes and DNA among its rows. The V and J calls shown here were made by TCRdb, not taken from the authors' results. The sample table contains about 180,000 distinct CDR3 sequences; only one count was recorded for approximately 40% of them. The top ten constitute 5% to 5.5% of the sample.

The sequence came from a human donor with low-grade glioma or glioblastoma, undergoing nonglioma brain surgery, or in good health (not recorded which). The V and J genes are TRBV6-6 and TRBJ2-3, with the identity of the D gene unclear. Sequencing was done on a sample of glioma tissue, nonneoplastic brain tissue, or PBMCs (not recorded which). The CDR3 protein is CASSYLAKADTQYF. The DNA reads as follows: TGTGCCAGCAGTTACTTGGCCAAGGCAGATACGCAGTATTTT.